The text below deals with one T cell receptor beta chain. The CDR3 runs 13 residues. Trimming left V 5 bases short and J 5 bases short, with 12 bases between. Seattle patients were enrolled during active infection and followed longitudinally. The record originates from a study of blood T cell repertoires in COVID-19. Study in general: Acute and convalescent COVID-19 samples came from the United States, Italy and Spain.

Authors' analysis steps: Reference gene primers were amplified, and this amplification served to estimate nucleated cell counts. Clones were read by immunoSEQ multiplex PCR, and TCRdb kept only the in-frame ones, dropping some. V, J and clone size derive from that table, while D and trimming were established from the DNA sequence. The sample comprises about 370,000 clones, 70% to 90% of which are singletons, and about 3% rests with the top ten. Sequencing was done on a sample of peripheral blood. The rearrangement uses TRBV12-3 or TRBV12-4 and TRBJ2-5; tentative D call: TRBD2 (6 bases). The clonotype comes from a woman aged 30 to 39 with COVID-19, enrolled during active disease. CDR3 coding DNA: TGTGCCAGCAGTCTGACTAGTCCGGAGACCCAGTACTTC. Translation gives CASSLTSPETQYF.